The present TCR beta chain was sequenced within a study of T cells after yellow fever vaccination. Study outcomes and limitations: The booster response re-showed most primary clones: 96% CD4, approximately 90% CD8. Weaker, the secondary response peaked sooner, at day 5 versus 15.

MiXCR, applied by TCRdb to the 5' RACE reads, yields one record per CDR3 protein. The repertoire holds approximately 510,000 distinct CDR3 sequences, around a fifth seen once, with roughly a sixth in the top ten. J was trimmed by 3 bases and V by 8 bases; bases with no gene match: 9. CDR3 size: 14 residues. With regard to this clonotype: Its specificity is not known.

The material was PBMCs, obtained roughly 20 days after the first yellow fever vaccination. This chain links TRBV12-3 or TRBV12-4 with TRBJ2-5, with 7 bases matching TRBD2. The TCR sequence derives from a man aged 18 to 30 who received the YFV17D yellow fever vaccine. The CDR3 spells CASGEGSQKETQYF. Written as DNA, the CDR3 is TGTGCCAGCGGGGAGGGCAGTCAAAAAGAGACCCAGTACTTC.